The 25 T cell receptor beta chains presented below share a single source sample, sequenced in a study of T cells in Graves' hyperthyroidism and ophthalmopathy. Amplification targeted TCR beta CDR3 regions from RNA transcripts. RT-PCR in the first round (using the HTBI primer set) targeted the TCR CDR3. TCRdb passed the multiplex PCR reads through MiXCR, listing each CDR3 protein once. Here the sample spans 550,000 to 700,000 distinct CDR3 sequences, around 45% being singletons. Input material: peripheral blood or thyroid tissue (not recorded which). The receptor set was obtained from an adult woman with Graves' disease, either hyperthyroidism or ophthalmopathy (not recorded which).

Note on this clonotype: Possible read error: a much larger clone is one base away. The genes are TRBV5-4 and TRBJ2-7; a weak D match, TRBD1 (5 bases). The CDR3 length is 15 residues. CDR1 and CDR2 (germline): SGHNT, YYREEE (reference sequence). The V and J ends lost 2 bases and 3 bases respectively, with 15 bases between them. The CDR3 DNA reads as TGTGCCAGCAGCTTTGGGGCTACCTGCCTCTACGAGCAGTACTTC. Encoded protein: CASSFGATCLYEQYF.

This clonotype has ten or more counts. This chain uses TRBV6-4 with TRBJ1-2, with unresolved D. Trimming took off 2 bases at V and 4 bases at J, with 14 bases between the two ends. The CDR3 loop spans 15 amino acids. In germline, CDR1 is MRHNA, CDR2 SNTAGT. The CDR3, as DNA: TGTGCCAGCAGTGACGGGTCAGGAACGTCCTATGGCTACACCTTC. Protein sequence: CASSDGSGTSYGYTF.

This clonotype turned up a few times. In nucleotides, the CDR3 is TGTGCCAGCAGTTCCTTCGGGACGGGGCAGCCCCAGCATTTT. Its protein product is CASSSFGTGQPQHF. The rearrangement joins TRBV28 to TRBJ1-5; D possibly corresponds to TRBD1 (5 bases). The germline gives CDR1 MDHEN, CDR2 SYDVKM. Trimming removed 4 bases from V and 7 bases from J, with 14 bases in between. The CDR3 runs to 14 residues.

The chain has TRBV15 and TRBJ2-2, with 10 bases matching TRBD2. The CDR3 contains 14 residues. The ends lost 8 bases at V and 5 bases at J; junction bases unmatched: 5. Germline lookup yields CDR1 LNHNV and CDR2 YYDKDF (reference sequence). CDR3 amino acids: CATASGSITGELFF. CDR3 DNA sequence: TGTGCCACCGCTAGCGGGAGTATAACCGGGGAGCTGTTTTTT. Based on the CDR3 plus reference TRBV15 and TRBJ2-2, the full variable domain is DAMVIQNPRYQVTQFGKPVTLSCSQTLNHNVMYWYQQKSSQAPKLLFHYYDKDFNNEADTPDNFQSRRPNTSFCFLDIRSPGLGDTAMYLCATASGSITGELFFGEGSRLTVL.

In its sample, this clonotype was seen many times. The chain couples TRBV29-1 to TRBJ2-2; D is possibly TRBD2 (5 bases). V was trimmed by 6 bases and J by 6 bases, leaving 11 bases between them. Germline V gene data show CDR1 as SQVTM and CDR2 as ANQGSEA. CDR3 size: 12 residues. CDR3 loop: CSVEGGPGELFF. As DNA, the CDR3 is TGCAGCGTCGAGGGCGGTCCCGGGGAGCTGTTTTTT.

CDR3 sequence reads: CASRESGANVLTF. CDR3 DNA: TGTGCCAGCAGAGAGAGCGGGGCCAACGTCCTGACTTTC. The rearrangement uses TRBV11-1 and TRBJ2-6; D is unclear. Trimming shortened V by 6 bases and J by 4 bases, and 7 bases separated the two germline ends. The germline gives CDR1 SGHAT, CDR2 FQDESV (reference sequence). This CDR3 contains 13 residues. Looking up the rest from reference TRBV11-1 and TRBJ2-6 gives the full variable domain: EAEVAQSPRYKITEKSQAVAFWCDPISGHATLYWYRQILGQGPELLVQFQDESVVDDSQLPKDRFSAERLKGVDSTLKIQPAELGDSAMYLCASRESGANVLTFGAGSRLTVL.

On this clonotype: One end of the junction does not line up with germline, which may come from a read error. V usage is TRBV20-1 and J usage is TRBJ2-2; TRBD2 is a possible D gene (5 bases). CDR1 and CDR2 (germline): DFQATT, SNEGSKA (reference sequence). The CDR3 totals 13 residues. The CDR3 sequence is CSGVERDTGELFF. The CDR3 DNA sequence: TGTAGTGGTGTCGAGAGGGACACCGGGGAGCTGTTTTTT.

In this sample, this clonotype turned up many times. The gene calls are TRBV11-2 and TRBJ1-5; D remains ambiguous. CDR1 is SGHAT and CDR2 is FQNNGV in the germline V gene. With 3 bases removed from V and 9 bases from J, the gap between germline ends came to 12 bases. The CDR3 is 13 residues long. The CDR3 reads CASSLGPMGPQHF. Written as DNA, the CDR3 is TGTGCCAGCAGCTTGGGCCCGATGGGGCCCCAGCATTTT.

The rearrangement links TRBV7-9 to TRBJ1-1; TRBD1 matches at 8 bases. Trimming at V came to 5 bases and at J to 3 bases, leaving 5 bases not matched to a gene. The CDR3 runs 14 residues. The germline gives CDR1 SEHNR, CDR2 FQNEAQ (reference sequence). Here the CDR3 reads CASSNGQGYTEAFF. The CDR3, as DNA: TGTGCCAGCAGCAACGGACAGGGATACACTGAAGCTTTCTTT.

At least ten counts were recorded for this clonotype. In DNA, the CDR3 is TGTGCCAGCAGTTACTCGTTTCTGAGAAACGAGCAGTACTTC. This sequence encodes CASSYSFLRNEQYF. The V gene is TRBV6-6, the J gene TRBJ2-7; the D is unclear. CDR1 and CDR2 (germline): MNHNY, SVGAGI (reference sequence). The CDR3 is 14 residues long. V was pared by 0 bases and J by 5 bases, with 11 bases between.

CDR3 protein: CNPGAPHTEAFF. For the CDR3, the DNA is TGCAACCCGGGGGCGCCTCACACTGAAGCTTTCTTT. The chain is built from TRBV20-1 and TRBJ1-1; D possibly corresponds to TRBD1 (6 bases). The CDR3 covers 12 residues. The germline V gene has CDR1 DFQATT and CDR2 SNEGSKA (reference sequence).

This clonotype was detected only a few times. The chain combines TRBV30 with TRBJ1-4; D not certain. Germline V gives CDR1 GTSNPN, CDR2 SVGIG (reference sequence). Trimming removed 1 base from V and 7 bases from J, with 13 bases in between. The CDR3 sequence is 14 residues long. CDR3 sequence: CAWSGREGGEKLFF. CDR3 bases: TGTGCCTGGAGTGGAAGAGAGGGTGGTGAAAAACTGTTTTTT.

V gene TRBV20-1 combines with J gene TRBJ1-2; 9 bases agree with TRBD1. Germline-derived CDR1 and CDR2 are DFQATT and SNEGSKA (reference sequence). The V gene end was trimmed by 3 bases and the J gene end by 8 bases; junction bases not matched to a gene: 13. There are 15 residues in the CDR3. The CDR3 coding sequence is TGCAGTGCTAGTGGTTCGGCCGGGACAGGGAAGGGCTACACCTTC. Its translation: CSASGSAGTGKGYTF.

Many counts were recorded for this clonotype. This chain joins TRBV5-6 and TRBJ2-6, with D perhaps TRBD2 (5 bases). V was clipped by 4 bases and J by 0 bases, with 8 bases between them. The CDR3 contains 15 residues. Germline V lookup: CDR1 SGHDT, CDR2 YYEEEE. CDR3 DNA: TGTGCCAGCAGCGCCGGGAACTCTGGGGCCAACGTCCTGACTTTC. This codes for CASSAGNSGANVLTF. The full variable domain, rest sourced from reference TRBV5-6 and TRBJ2-6, is DAGVTQSPTHLIKTRGQQVTLRCSPKSGHDTVSWYQQALGQGPQFIFQYYEEEERQRGNFPDRFSGHQFPNYSSELNVNALLLGDSALYLCASSAGNSGANVLTFGAGSRLTVL.

V gene TRBV2 combines with J gene TRBJ1-2, with D perhaps TRBD1 (5 bases). The CDR3 is 16 residues long. V lost 4 bases, J lost 6 bases, and 21 bases lay in between. Germline loops: CDR1 SNHLY, CDR2 FYNNEI. The CDR3 protein is CASSVGTFGAMNGYTF. CDR3 bases: TGTGCCAGCAGTGTCGGGACTTTTGGGGCGATGAATGGCTACACCTTC.

This clonotype was detected many times. The rearrangement uses TRBV2 and TRBJ2-5; TRBD2 agrees at 11 bases. The CDR3 has 17 amino acids. Looked up from germline, CDR1 is SNHLY and CDR2 is FYNNEI. Trimming at V came to 0 bases and at J to 6 bases, leaving 9 bases not matched to a gene. For the CDR3, the DNA is TGTGCCAGCAGTGAAGCGCTTACTAGCGGGAGAGGACAGACCCAGTACTTC. Its translation is CASSEALTSGRGQTQYF.

This clonotype was counted at least ten times. J is TRBJ1-1 and V is TRBV13; D is undetermined. This CDR3 contains 15 residues. CDR1 and CDR2 (germline): PRHDT, FYEKMQ (reference sequence). V lost 1 base and J 1 base, leaving 10 bases between the germline ends. CDR3: CASSLDEGGNTEAFF. CDR3 sequence (DNA): TGTGCCAGCAGCTTAGATGAGGGTGGGAACACTGAAGCTTTCTTT. Full variable domain (missing parts from reference TRBV13 and TRBJ1-1): AAGVIQSPRHLIKEKRETATLKCYPIPRHDTVYWYQQGPGQDPQFLISFYEKMQSDKGSIPDRFSAQQFSDYHSELNMSSLELGDSALYFCASSLDEGGNTEAFFGQGTRLTVV.

This rearrangement joins TRBV15 to TRBJ1-2; 7 bases fit TRBD1. Germline V gene data show CDR1 as LNHNV and CDR2 as YYDKDF (reference sequence). This CDR3 spans 15 amino acids. With V trimmed by 0 bases and J by 6 bases, 7 bases remained unmatched. The CDR3 DNA sequence: TGTGCCACCAGCAGAGATCTCGGGACAGAACATGGCTACACCTTC. Its protein product is CATSRDLGTEHGYTF.

This clonotype was found many times. The gene calls are TRBV20-1 and TRBJ2-2, with 9 bases lining up with TRBD2. Germline V gene data show CDR1 as DFQATT and CDR2 as SNEGSKA (reference sequence). J lost 2 bases, V lost 5 bases, and 6 bases had no gene match. CDR3 length: 15 residues. The CDR3 DNA reads as TGCAGTGCTTCCGCGGGAGGGCCAAACACCGGGGAGCTGTTTTTT. Its translation is CSASAGGPNTGELFF.

A few counts support this clonotype. The CDR3 is CSARGGGRTGELFF. DNA of the CDR3: TGCAGTGCTAGAGGGGGAGGGAGAACCGGGGAGCTGTTTTTT. This chain uses TRBV20-1 with TRBJ2-2, with 7 nucleotides matching TRBD2. This CDR3 contains 14 residues. J gave up 5 bases and V 1 base, and 4 bases lay outside the gene matches. Germline V gives CDR1 DFQATT, CDR2 SNEGSKA (reference sequence).

In its sample, this clonotype was seen many times. The J gene is TRBJ2-5, the V gene TRBV10-2; 10 nucleotides agree with TRBD2. J lost 5 bases, V lost 2 bases, and 5 bases had no gene match. The germline V gene has CDR1 WSHSY and CDR2 SAAADI. The CDR3 is made up of 15 amino acids. Written as DNA, the CDR3 is TGCGCCAGCAGTGAGCTGGGGACTAGCGCGGAGACCCAGTACTTC. This encodes CASSELGTSAETQYF.

This clonotype was picked up one time. V is TRBV20-1 and J is TRBJ1-2; tentative D call: TRBD1 (5 bases). CDR3 length: 14 residues. Trimming removed 5 bases from V and 5 bases from J, with 18 bases in between. CDR1 is DFQATT and CDR2 is SNEGSKA in the germline V gene (reference sequence). DNA for the CDR3: TGCAGTGCTGGATCCCTCGGGGGGGGTTATGGCTACACCTTC. Its protein is CSAGSLGGGYGYTF.

As to this clonotype: The junction does not match germline at one end; this may be a read error. The chain has TRBV20-1 and TRBJ2-7, with D perhaps assigned TRBD1 or TRBD2 (6 bases each). The length of the CDR3 is 13 residues. Looked up from germline, CDR1 is DFQATT and CDR2 is SNEGSKA (reference sequence). The CDR3 DNA reads as TGCAGTACTAGAGGGGGGTCATTCTACGAGCAGTACTTC. Translating gives CSTRGGSFYEQYF.

The chain joins TRBV7-9 to TRBJ2-2; D may be TRBD1 (6 bases). V gave up 5 bases and J gave up 11 bases, with 18 bases separating them. The CDR3 contains 14 residues. Germline assignment: CDR1 SEHNR and CDR2 FQNEAQ (reference sequence). Here the CDR3 DNA reads TGTGCCAGCAGCCACCGGACAGAACATCGCGAGCTGTTTTTT. This translates into CASSHRTEHRELFF.

This clonotype was observed a handful of times. The chain carries TRBV20-1 and TRBJ2-5, with TRBD2 matching over 9 bases. The CDR3 is made up of 15 amino acids. Germline CDR1 reads DFQATT; CDR2 reads SNEGSKA (reference sequence). J lost 1 base, V lost 3 bases, and 6 bases had no gene match. The DNA of the CDR3 is TGCAGTGCTAGGGGACTAGCTGGAGGCCAAGAGACCCAGTACTTC. Translation gives CSARGLAGGQETQYF.